The 2 T cell receptor beta chains below all came from one sample that was sequenced in a study of T cells after yellow fever vaccination. TCRdb re-analysed the 5' RACE reads in MiXCR, keeping a single row per CDR3 protein. The sample has tens of thousands of distinct CDR3 sequences, around 7% seen once. Sequenced here: CD8+ T cells sorted from PBMCs, sampled roughly 10 days after the first yellow fever vaccination. These receptor sequences come from a man between 18 and 29 years old who received the YFV17D yellow fever vaccine.

This clonotype was picked up many times. The chain combines TRBV3-1 with TRBJ2-2; D is ambiguous. The CDR3 contains 15 residues. V was clipped by 1 base and J by 0 bases, with 6 bases between them. Looked up from germline, CDR1 is LGHDT and CDR2 is YNNKEL (reference sequence). The CDR3 bases are TGTGCCAGCAGCCAAGGATCCTCGAACACCGGGGAGCTGTTTTTT. As protein: CASSQGSSNTGELFF.

This clonotype was found many times. The genes are TRBV6-2 or TRBV6-3 and TRBJ1-1; no definite D call. Between the trimmed V and J ends, which lost 0 bases and 11 bases, there was a span of 10 bases. This CDR3 contains 12 residues. Per germline, CDR1 MNHEY and CDR2 SVGEGT. CDR3 sequence (DNA): TGTGCCAGCAGTTACTCAAGGGATGTGGCTTTCTTT. Protein: CASSYSRDVAFF.